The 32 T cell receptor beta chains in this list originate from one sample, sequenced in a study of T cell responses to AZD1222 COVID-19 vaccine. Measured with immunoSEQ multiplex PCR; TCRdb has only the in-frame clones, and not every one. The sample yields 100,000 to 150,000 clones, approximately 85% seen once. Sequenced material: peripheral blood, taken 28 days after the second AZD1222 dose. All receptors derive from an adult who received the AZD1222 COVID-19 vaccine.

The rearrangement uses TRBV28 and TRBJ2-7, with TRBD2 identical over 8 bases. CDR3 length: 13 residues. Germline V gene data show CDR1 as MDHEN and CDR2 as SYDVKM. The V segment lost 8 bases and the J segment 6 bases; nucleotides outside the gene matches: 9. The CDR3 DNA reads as TGTGCCAGCGGGCGGGGGGCGTCGGGCGAGCAGTACTTC. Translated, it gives CASGRGASGEQYF.

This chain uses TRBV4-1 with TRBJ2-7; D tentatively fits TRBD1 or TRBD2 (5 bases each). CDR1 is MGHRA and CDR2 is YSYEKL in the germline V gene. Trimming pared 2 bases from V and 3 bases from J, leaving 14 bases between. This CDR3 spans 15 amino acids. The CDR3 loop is CASSQIPGSGYEQYF. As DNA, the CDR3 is TGCGCCAGCAGCCAAATTCCAGGGAGCGGCTACGAGCAGTACTTC.

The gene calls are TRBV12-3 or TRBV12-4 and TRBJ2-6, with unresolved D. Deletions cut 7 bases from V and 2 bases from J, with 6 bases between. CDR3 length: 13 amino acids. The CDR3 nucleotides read TGTGCCAGCAATCGGGCTGGGGCCAACGTCCTGACTTTC. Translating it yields CASNRAGANVLTF.

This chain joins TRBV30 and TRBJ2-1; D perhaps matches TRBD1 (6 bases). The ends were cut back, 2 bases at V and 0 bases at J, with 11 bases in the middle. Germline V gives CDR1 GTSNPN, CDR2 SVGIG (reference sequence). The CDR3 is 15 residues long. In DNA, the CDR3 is TGTGCCTGGAGTTCAGGGGCGAGCTCCTACAATGAGCAGTTCTTC. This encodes CAWSSGASSYNEQFF. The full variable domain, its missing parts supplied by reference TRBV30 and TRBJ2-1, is SQTIHQWPATLVQPVGSPLSLECTVEGTSNPNLYWYRQAAGRGLQLLFYSVGIGQISSEVPQNLSASRPQDRQFILSSKKLLLSDSGFYLCAWSSGASSYNEQFFGPGTRLTVL.

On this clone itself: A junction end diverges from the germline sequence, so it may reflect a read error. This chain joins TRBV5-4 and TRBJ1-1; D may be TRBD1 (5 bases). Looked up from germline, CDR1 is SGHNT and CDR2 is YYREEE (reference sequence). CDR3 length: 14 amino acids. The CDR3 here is CASSTQGVPAKDRF. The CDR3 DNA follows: TGTGCCAGCAGCACCCAGGGAGTCCCAGCTAAAGATAGATTT.

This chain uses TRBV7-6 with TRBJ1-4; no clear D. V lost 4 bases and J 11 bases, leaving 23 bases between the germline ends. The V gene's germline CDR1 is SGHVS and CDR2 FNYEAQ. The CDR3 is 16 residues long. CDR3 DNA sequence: TGTGCCAGCAGCTCGGTAATGGCCCCCGTGAGTCGTAAACTGTTTTTT. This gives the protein CASSSVMAPVSRKLFF.

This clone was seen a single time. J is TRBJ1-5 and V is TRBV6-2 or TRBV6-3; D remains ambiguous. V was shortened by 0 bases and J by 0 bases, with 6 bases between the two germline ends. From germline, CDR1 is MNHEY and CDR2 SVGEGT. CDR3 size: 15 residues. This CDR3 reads CASSYSIYSNQPQHF. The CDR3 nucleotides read TGTGCCAGCAGTTACTCGATCTATAGCAATCAGCCCCAGCATTTT.

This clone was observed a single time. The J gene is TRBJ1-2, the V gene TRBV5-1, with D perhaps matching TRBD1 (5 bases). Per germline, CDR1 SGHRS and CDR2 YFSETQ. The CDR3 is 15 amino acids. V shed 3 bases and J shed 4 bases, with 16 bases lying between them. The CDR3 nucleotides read TGCGCCAGCAGCTCTGGAGGGAGTGGGGGCTATGGCTACACCTTC. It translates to CASSSGGSGGYGYTF.

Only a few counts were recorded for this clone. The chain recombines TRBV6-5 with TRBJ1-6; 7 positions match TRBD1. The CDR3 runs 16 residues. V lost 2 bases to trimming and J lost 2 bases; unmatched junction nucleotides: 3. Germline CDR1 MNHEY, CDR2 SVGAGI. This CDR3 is CASSYAGTAYNSPLHF. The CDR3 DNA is TGTGCCAGCAGTTACGCCGGGACAGCCTATAATTCACCCCTCCACTTT.

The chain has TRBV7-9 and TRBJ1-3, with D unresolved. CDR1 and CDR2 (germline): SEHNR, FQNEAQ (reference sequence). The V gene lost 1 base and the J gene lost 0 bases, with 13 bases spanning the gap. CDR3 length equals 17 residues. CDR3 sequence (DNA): TGTGCCAGCAGCTTAGTCCCCTACCCCCTCTCTGGAAACACCATATATTTT. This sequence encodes CASSLVPYPLSGNTIYF.

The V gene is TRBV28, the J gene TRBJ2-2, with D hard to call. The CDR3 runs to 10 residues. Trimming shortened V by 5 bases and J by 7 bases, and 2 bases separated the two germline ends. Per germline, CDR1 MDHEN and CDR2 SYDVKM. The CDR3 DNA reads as TGTGCCAGCAGTCACGGGGAGCTGTTTTTT. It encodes CASSHGELFF.

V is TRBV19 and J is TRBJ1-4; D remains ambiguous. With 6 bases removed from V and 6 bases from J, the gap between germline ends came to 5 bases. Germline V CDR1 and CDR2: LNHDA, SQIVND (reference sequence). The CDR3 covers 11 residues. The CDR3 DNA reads TGTGCCAGTAGGGATTATGAAAAACTGTTTTTT. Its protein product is CASRDYEKLFF. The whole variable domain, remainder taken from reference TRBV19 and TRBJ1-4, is DGGITQSPKYLFRKEGQNVTLSCEQNLNHDAMYWYRQDPGQGLRLIYYSQIVNDFQKGDIAEGYSVSREKKESFPLTVTSAQKNPTAFYLCASRDYEKLFFGSGTQLSVL.

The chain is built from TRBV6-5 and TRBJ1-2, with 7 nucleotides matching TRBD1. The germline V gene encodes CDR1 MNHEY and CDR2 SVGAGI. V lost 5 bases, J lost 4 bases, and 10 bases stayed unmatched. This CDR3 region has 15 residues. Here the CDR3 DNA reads TGTGCCAGCAGTCCCCAGGGGGGTGCGCCCTATGGCTACACCTTC. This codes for CASSPQGGAPYGYTF.

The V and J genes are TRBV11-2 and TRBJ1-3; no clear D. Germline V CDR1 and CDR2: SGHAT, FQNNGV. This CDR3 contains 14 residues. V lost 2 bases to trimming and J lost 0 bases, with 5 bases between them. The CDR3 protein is CASSLRVSGNTIYF. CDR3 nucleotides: TGTGCCAGCAGCTTAAGAGTCTCTGGAAACACCATATATTTT. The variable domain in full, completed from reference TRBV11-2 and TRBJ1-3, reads EAGVAQSPRYKIIEKRQSVAFWCNPISGHATLYWYQQILGQGPKLLIQFQNNGVVDDSQLPKDRFSAERLKGVDSTLKIQPAKLEDSAVYLCASSLRVSGNTIYFGEGSWLTVV.

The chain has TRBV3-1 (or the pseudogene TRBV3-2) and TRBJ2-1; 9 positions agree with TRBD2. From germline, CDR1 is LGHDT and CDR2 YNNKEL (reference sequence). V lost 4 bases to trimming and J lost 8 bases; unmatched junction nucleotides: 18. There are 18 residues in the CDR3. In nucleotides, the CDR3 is TGTGCCAGCAGCCGAGATGGGGGGGCTAGCGGGGCCTTGGATGAGCAGTTCTTC. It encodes CASSRDGGASGALDEQFF.

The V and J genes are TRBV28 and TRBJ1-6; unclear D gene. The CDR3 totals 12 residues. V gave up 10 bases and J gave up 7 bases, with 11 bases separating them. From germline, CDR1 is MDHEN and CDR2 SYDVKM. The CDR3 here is CAIKGSNSPLHF. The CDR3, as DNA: TGTGCCATCAAGGGATCGAATTCACCCCTCCACTTT.

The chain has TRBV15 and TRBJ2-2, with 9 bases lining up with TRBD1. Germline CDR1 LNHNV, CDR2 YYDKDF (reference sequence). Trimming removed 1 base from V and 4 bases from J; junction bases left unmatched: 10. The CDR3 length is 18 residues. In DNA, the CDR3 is TGTGCCACCAGCAGAGGGCCCGGGGGACAGGGCGGCACCGGGGAGCTGTTTTTT. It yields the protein CATSRGPGGQGGTGELFF.

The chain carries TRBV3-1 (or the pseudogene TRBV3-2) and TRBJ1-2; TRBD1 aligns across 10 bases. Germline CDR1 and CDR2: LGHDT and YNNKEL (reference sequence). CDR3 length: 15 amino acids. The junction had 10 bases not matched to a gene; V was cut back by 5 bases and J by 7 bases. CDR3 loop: CASSGRTGGYGGYTF. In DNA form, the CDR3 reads TGTGCCAGCAGCGGACGGACAGGGGGATATGGTGGCTACACCTTC.

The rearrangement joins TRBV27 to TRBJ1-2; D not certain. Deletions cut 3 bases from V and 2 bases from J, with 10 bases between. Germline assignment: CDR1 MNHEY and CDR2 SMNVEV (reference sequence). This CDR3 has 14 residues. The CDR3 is CASSLSRPNYGYTF. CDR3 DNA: TGTGCCAGCAGTTTGTCCCGACCGAACTATGGCTACACCTTC.

CDR3 sequence reads: CASSSYQGADTQYF. DNA for the CDR3: TGTGCCAGCAGCTCCTACCAGGGGGCGGATACGCAGTATTTT. This rearrangement joins TRBV7-8 to TRBJ2-3, with TRBD1 matching over 8 bases. Germline V gene data show CDR1 as SGHVS and CDR2 as FQNEAQ. The V segment lost 4 bases and the J segment 6 bases; nucleotides outside the gene matches: 6. This CDR3 contains 14 residues.

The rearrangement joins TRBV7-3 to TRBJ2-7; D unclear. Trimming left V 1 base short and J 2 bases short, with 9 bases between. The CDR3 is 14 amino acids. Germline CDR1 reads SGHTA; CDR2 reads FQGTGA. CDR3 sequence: CASSLSPGPYEQYF. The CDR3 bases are TGTGCCAGCAGCTTAAGCCCAGGTCCCTACGAGCAGTACTTC.

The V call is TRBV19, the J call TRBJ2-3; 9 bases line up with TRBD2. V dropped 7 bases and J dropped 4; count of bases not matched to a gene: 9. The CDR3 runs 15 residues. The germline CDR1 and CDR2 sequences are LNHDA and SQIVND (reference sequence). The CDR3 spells CASTSRASGADTQYF. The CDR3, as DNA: TGTGCCAGTACCTCCCGGGCTAGCGGGGCAGATACGCAGTATTTT.

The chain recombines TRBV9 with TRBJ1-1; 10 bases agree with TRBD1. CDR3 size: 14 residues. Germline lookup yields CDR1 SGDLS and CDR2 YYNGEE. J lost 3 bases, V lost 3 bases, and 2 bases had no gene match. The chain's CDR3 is CASSADRGHTEAFF. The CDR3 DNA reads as TGTGCCAGCAGCGCCGACAGGGGGCACACTGAAGCTTTCTTT.

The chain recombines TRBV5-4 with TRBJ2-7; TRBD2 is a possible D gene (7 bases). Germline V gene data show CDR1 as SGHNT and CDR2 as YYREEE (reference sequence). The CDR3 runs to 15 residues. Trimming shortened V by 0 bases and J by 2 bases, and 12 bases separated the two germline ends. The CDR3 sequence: CASSLALGGPYEQYF. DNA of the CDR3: TGTGCCAGCAGCTTGGCCCTGGGGGGGCCCTACGAGCAGTACTTC. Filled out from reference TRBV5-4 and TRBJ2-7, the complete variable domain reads ETGVTQSPTHLIKTRGQQVTLRCSSQSGHNTVSWYQQALGQGPQFIFQYYREEENGRGNFPPRFSGLQFPNYSSELNVNALELDDSALYLCASSLALGGPYEQYFGPGTRLTVT.

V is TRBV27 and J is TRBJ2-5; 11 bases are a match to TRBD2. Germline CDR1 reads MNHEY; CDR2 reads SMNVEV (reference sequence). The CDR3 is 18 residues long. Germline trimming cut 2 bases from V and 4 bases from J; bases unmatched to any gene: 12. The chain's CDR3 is CASSLRASGGPRRETQYF. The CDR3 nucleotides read TGTGCCAGCAGTTTAAGGGCTAGCGGGGGGCCACGGAGAGAGACCCAGTACTTC.

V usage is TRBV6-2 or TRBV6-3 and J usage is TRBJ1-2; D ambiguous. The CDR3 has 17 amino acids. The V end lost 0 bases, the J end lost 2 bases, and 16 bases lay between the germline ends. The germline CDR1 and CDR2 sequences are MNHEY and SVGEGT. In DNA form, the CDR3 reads TGTGCCAGCAGTTACTCACAGTACCGGCAATTGAACTATGGCTACACCTTC. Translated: CASSYSQYRQLNYGYTF.

CDR3 bases: TGTGCCTGGAGTGTACTCAAGGTGGGCACTGAAGCTTTCTTT. This sequence encodes CAWSVLKVGTEAFF. The V gene is TRBV30, the J gene TRBJ1-1; D is undetermined. The CDR3 contains 14 residues. V lost 0 bases and J 4 bases, leaving 12 bases between the germline ends. Germline V gives CDR1 GTSNPN, CDR2 SVGIG (reference sequence).

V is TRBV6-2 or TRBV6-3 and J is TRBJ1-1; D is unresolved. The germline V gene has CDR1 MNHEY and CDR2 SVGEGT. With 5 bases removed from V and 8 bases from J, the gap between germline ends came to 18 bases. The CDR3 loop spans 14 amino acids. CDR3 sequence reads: CASSHPNLPVEAFF. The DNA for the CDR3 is TGTGCCAGCAGTCACCCCAATTTACCAGTCGAAGCTTTCTTT.

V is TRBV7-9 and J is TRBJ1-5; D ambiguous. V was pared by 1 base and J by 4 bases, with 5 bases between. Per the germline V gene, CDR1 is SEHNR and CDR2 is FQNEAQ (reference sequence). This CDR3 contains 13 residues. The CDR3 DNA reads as TGTGCCAGCAGCTTAGAGTCGAATCAGCCCCAGCATTTT. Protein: CASSLESNQPQHF.

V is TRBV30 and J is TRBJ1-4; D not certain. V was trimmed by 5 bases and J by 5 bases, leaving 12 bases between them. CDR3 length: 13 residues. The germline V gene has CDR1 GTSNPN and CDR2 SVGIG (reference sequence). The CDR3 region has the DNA TGTGCCTGGGGGCCACAGATGAATGAAAAACTGTTTTTT. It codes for CAWGPQMNEKLFF.

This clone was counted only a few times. The DNA for the CDR3 is TGTGCCAGTGGCCCCCTGGGGGGCCGCACAGATACGCAGTATTTT. Its protein product is CASGPLGGRTDTQYF. The V call is TRBV19, the J call TRBJ2-3; D could derive from TRBD1 or TRBD2 (6 bases each). The CDR3 runs to 15 residues. V lost 8 bases and J lost 1, with 16 bases in between. The germline gives CDR1 LNHDA, CDR2 SQIVND (reference sequence).

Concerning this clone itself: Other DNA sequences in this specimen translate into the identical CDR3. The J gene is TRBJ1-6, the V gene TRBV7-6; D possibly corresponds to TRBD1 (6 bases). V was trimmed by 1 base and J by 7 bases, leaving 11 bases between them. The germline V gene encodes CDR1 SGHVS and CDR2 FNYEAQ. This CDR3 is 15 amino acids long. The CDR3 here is CASSLEGQRNSPLHF. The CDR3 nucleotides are TGTGCCAGCAGCTTAGAAGGACAGAGGAATTCACCCCTCCACTTT.